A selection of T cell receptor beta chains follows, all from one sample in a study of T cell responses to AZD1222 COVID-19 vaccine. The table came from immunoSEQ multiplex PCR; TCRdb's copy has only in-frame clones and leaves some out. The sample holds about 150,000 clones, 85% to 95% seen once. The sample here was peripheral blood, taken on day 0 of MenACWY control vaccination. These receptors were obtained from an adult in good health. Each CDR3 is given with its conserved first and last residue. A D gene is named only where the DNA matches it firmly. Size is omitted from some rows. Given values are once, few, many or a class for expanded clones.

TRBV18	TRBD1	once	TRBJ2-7	TGTGCCAGCTCACCCGCACCTGGACAGGCCGCCTACGAGCAGTACTTC	CASSPAPGQAAYEQYF
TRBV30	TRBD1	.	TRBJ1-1	TGTGCCTGGGGGACAGGGGGGTGGACTGAAGCTTTCTTT	CAWGTGGWTEAFF
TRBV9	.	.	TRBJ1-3	TGTGCCAGCAGCGTAGCTATGGGGAGCTCTGGAAACACCATATATTTT	CASSVAMGSSGNTIYF
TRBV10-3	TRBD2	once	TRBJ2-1	TGTGCCATCAGTGACCTCGGACTAGCGGGGGTATACAATGAGCAGTTCTTC	CAISDLGLAGVYNEQFF
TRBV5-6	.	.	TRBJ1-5	TGTGCCAGCAGCCTTCGGTCCGCGCGAGGCAATCAGCCCCAGCATTTT	CASSLRSARGNQPQHF
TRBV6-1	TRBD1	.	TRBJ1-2	TGTGCCAGCAGTGAACAGGGGGCTGGCTACACCTTC	CASSEQGAGYTF
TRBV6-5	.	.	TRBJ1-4	TGTGCCAGCAGTCCACAGGGTGCGGCTAATGAAAAACTGTTTTTT	CASSPQGAANEKLFF
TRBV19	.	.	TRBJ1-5	TGTGCCAGTAGTATAGTTGGCAGGCAAAGAGGTCAGCCCCAGCATTTT	CASSIVGRQRGQPQHF
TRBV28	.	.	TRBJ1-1	TGTGCCAGCAGGAGGGGGGTGGCTGAAGCTTTCTTT	CASRRGVAEAFF
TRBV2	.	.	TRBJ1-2	TGTGCCAGCAGTGCAACCGAATCCACCTATGGCTACACCTTC	CASSATESTYGYTF
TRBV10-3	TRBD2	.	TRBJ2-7	TGTGCCATCAGTGAGCTCAGCGGGAGTAGCTACGAGCAGTACTTC	CAISELSGSSYEQYF
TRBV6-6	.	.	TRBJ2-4	TGTGCCAGCAGTCCCCCACACCGGGGGAGAGAGACCAAAAACATTCAGTACTTC	CASSPPHRGRETKNIQYF
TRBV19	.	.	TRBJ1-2	TGTGCCAGTAGTATAGAAACCCGGGGTAGCTATGGCTACACCTTC	CASSIETRGSYGYTF
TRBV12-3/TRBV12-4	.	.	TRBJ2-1	TGTGCCAGCACCCCGAAGGGGAATGAGCAGTTCTTC	CASTPKGNEQFF
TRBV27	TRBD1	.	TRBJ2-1	TGTGCCAGCAGTCTAACCCAACCCCGACAGGGGGGTGAGCAGTTCTTC	CASSLTQPRQGGEQFF
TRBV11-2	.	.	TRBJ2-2	TGTGCCAGCAGCTCTCAGGGTAGGAGCACCGGGGAGCTGTTTTTT	CASSSQGRSTGELFF
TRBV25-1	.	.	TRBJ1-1	TGTGCCAGCACCTCCGGCGGGAGGTACACTGAAGCTTTCTTT	CASTSGGRYTEAFF